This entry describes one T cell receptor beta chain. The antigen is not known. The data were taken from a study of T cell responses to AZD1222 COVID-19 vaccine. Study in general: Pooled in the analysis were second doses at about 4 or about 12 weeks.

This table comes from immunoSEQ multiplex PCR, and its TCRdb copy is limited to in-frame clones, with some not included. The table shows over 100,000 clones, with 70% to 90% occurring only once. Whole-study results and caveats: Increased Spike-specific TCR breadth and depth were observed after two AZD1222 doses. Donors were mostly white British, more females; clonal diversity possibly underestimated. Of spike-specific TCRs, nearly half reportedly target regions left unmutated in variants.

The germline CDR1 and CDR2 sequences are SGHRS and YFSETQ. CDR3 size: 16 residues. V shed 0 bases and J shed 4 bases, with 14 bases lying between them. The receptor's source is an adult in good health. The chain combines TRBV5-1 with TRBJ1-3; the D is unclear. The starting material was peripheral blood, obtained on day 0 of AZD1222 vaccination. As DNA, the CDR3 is TGCGCCAGCAGCTTGGCCGGCGAGCCCAGCGGAAACACCATATATTTT. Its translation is CASSLAGEPSGNTIYF.